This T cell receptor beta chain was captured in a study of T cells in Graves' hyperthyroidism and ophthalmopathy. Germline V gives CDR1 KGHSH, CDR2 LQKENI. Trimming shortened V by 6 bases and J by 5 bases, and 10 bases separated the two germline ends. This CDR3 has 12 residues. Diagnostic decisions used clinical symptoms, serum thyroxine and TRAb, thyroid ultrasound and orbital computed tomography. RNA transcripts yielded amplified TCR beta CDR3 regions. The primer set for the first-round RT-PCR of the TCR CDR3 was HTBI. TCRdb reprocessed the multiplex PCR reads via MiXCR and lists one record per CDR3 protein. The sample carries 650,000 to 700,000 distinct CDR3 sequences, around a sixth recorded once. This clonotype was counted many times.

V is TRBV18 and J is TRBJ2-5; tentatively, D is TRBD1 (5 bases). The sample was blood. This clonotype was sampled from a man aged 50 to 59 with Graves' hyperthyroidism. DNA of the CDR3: TGTGCCAGCTCGCAGGGTTATGAGACCCAGTACTTC. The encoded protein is CASSQGYETQYF.